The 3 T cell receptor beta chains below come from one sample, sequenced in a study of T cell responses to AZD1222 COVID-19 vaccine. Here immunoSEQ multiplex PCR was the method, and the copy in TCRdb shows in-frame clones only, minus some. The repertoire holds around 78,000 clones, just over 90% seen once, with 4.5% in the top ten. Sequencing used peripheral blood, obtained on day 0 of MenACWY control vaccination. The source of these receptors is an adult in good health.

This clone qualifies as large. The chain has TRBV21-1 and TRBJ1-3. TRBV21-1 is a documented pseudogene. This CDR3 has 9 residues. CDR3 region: CASSPPRYF. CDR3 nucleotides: TGTGCCAGCAGCCCCCCACGATATTTT.

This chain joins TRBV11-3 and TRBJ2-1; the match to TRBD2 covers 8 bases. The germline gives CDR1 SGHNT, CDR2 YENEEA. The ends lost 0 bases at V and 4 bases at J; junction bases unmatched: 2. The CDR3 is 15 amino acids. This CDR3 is CASSLDASGYNEQFF. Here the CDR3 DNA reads TGTGCCAGCAGCTTAGACGCTAGCGGGTACAATGAGCAGTTCTTC.

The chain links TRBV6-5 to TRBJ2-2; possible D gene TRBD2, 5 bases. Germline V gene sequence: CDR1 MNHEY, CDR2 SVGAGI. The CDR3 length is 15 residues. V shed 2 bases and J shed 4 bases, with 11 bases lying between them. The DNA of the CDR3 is TGTGCCAGCAGTTACGGACGGGGTTTCACCGGGGAGCTGTTTTTT. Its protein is CASSYGRGFTGELFF.